The T cell receptor (beta chain) under discussion was sequenced for a study of blood T cells in healthy people across ages. Through a sample-barcoded 5' primer and a J-beta primer mix, a second PCR was run for roughly 7 to 11 cycles. Each sample provided no less than 2.5 million CDR3-containing paired-end reads. TCRdb re-analysed the 5' RACE reads in MiXCR, keeping a single row per CDR3 protein. In the table there are about 650,000 distinct CDR3 sequences, under 65% of which are singletons. The CDR3 has 14 amino acids. V lost 2 bases, J lost 4 bases, and 11 bases lay in between. Germline-derived CDR1 and CDR2 are SGHDN and FVKESK. Samples had at least 6 million PBMCs isolated from them.

The J gene is TRBJ2-5, the V gene TRBV14; D is perhaps TRBD2 (6 bases). Sample: blood. The sequence came from a woman at least 80 years old in good health. The CDR3 nucleotides read TGTGCCAGCAGCCAACGACGGGGAGGAGAGACCCAGTACTTC. Translation: CASSQRRGGETQYF.